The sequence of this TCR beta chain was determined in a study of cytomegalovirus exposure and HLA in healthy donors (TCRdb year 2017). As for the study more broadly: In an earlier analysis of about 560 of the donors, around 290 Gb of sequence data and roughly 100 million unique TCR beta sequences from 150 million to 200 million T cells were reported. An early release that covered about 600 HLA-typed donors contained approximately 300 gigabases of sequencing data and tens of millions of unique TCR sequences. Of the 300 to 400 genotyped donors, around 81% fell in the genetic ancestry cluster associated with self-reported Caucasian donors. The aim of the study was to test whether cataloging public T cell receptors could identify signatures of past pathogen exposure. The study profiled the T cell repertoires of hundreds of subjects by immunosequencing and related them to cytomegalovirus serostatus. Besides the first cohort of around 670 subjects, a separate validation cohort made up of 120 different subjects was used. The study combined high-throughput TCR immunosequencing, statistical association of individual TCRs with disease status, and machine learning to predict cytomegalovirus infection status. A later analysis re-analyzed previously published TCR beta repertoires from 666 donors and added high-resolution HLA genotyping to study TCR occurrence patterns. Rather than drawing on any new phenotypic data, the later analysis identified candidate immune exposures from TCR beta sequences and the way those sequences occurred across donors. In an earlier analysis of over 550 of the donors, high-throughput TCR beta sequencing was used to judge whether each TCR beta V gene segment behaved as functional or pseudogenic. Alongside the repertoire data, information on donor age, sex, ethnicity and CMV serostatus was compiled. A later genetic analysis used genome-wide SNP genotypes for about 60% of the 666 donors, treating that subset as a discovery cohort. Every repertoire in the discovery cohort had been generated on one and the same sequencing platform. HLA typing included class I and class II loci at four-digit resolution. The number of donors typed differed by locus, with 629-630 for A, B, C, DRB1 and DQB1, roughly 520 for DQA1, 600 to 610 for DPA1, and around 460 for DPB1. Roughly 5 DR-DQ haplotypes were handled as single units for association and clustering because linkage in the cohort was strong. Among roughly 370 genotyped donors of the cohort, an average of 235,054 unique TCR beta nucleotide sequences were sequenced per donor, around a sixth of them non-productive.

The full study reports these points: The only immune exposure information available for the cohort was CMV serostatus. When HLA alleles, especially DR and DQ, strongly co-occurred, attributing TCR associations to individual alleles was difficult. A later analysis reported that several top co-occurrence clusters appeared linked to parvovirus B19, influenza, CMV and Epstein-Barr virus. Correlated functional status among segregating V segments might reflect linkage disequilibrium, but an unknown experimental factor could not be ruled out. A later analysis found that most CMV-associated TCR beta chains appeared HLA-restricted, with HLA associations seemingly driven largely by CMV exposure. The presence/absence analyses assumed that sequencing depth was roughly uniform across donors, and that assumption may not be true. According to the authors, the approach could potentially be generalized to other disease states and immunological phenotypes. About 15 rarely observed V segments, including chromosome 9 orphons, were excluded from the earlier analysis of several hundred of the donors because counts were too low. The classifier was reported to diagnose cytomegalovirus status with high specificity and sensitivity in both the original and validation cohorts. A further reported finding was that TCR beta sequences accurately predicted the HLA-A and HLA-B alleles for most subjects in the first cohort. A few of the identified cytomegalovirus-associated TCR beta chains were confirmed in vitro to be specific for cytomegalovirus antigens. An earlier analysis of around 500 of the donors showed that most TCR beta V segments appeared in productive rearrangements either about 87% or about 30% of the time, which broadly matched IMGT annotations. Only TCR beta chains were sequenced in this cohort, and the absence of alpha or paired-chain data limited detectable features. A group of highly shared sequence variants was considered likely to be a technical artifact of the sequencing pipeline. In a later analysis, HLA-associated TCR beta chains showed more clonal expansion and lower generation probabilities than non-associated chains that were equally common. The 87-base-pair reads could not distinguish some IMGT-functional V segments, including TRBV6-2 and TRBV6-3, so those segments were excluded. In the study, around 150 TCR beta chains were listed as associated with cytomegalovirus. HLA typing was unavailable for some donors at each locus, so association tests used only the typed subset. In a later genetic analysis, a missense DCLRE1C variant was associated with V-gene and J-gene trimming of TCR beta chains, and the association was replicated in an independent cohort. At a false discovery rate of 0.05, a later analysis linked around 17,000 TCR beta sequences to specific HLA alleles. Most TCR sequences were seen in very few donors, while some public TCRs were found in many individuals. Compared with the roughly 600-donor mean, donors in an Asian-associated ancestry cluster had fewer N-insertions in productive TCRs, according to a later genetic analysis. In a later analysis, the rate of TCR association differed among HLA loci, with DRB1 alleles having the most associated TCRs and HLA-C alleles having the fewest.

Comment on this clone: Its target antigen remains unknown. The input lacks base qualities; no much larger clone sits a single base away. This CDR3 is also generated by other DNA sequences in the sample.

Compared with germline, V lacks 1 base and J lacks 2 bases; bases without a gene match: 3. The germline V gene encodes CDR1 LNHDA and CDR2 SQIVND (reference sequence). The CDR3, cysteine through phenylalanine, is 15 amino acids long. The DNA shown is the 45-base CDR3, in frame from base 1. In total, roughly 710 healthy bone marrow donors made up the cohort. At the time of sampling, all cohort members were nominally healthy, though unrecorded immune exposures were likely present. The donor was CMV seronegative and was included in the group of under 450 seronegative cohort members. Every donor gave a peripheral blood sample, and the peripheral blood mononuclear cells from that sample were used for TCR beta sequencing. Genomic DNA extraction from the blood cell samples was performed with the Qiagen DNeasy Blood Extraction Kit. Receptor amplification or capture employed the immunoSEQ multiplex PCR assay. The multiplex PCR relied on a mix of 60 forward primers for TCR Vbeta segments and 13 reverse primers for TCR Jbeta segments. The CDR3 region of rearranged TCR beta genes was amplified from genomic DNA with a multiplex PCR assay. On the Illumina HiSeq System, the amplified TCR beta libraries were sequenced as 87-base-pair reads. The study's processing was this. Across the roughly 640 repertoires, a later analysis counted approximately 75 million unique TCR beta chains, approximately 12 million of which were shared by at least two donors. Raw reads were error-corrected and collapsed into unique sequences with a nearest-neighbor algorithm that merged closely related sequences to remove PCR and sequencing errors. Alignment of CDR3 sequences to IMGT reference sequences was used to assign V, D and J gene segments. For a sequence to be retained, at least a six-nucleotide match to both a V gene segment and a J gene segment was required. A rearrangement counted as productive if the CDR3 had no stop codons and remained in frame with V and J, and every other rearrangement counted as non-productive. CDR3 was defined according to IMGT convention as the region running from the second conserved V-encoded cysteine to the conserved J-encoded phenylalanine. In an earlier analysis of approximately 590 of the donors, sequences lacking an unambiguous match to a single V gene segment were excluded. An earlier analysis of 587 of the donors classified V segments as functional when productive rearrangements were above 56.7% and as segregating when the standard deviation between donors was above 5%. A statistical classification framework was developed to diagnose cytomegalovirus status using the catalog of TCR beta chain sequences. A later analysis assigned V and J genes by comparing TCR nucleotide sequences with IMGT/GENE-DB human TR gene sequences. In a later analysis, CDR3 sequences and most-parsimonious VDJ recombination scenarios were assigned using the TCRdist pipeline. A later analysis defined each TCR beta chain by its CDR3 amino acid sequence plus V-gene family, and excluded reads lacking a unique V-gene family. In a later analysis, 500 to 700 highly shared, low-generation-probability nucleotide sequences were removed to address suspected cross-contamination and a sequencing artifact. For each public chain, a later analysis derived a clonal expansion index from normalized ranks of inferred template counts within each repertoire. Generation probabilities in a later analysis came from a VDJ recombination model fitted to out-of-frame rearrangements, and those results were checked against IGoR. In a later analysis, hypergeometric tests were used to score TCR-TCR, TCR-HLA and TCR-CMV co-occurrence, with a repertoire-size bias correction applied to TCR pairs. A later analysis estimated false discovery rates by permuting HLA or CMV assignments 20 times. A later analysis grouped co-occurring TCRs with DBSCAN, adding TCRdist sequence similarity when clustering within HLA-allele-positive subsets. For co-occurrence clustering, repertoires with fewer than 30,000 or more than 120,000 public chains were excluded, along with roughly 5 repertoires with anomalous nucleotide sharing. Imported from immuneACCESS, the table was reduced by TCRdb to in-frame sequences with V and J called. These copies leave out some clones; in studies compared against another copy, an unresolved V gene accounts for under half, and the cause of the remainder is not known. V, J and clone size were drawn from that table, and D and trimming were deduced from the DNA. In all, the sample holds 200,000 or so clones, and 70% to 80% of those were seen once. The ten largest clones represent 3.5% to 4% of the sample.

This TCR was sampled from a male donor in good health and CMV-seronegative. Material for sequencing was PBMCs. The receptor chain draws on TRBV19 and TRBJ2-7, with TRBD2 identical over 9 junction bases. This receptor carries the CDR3 CASSIGSGSPYEQYF. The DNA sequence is TGTGCCAGTAGTATAGGTAGCGGGAGCCCCTACGAGCAGTACTTC.